These 25 T cell receptor beta chains were sequenced from one sample in a study of a mutant IDH1 vaccine in newly diagnosed glioma. Their antigen targets remain unknown. Indicated time point: week 23, last vaccination. A single vaccine dose contained 300 ug of mutant IDH1 20-mer peptide, and topical imiquimod was used with it. The method was immunoSEQ multiplex PCR; TCRdb's version includes in-frame clones alone and lacks a portion of them. The table shows around 55,000 clones, with 80% occurring only once. The sample here was PBMCs, taken from a glioma patient whose treatment included an IDH1 peptide vaccine. Receptors originate from a man aged 40-55 years with glioma.

The gene calls are TRBV5-1 and TRBJ2-5; 9 bases are a match to TRBD1. Germline V gene data show CDR1 as SGHRS and CDR2 as YFSETQ. The CDR3 length is 17 residues. With V trimmed by 4 bases and J by 0 bases, 10 bases remained unmatched. The CDR3 here is CASSVGQGPPYQETQYF. The DNA for the CDR3 is TGCGCCAGCAGCGTGGGACAGGGCCCACCGTACCAAGAGACCCAGTACTTC.

The J gene is TRBJ1-4, the V gene TRBV30; D possibly corresponds to TRBD1 (5 bases). Germline values: CDR1 GTSNPN, CDR2 SVGIG (reference sequence). The CDR3 is 13 residues long. Trimming removed 4 bases at V and 5 bases at J, with 11 bases between. CDR3 DNA sequence: TGTGCCTGGAATCGGGGCGGGAATGAAAAACTGTTTTTT. It translates to CAWNRGGNEKLFF.

This clone was seen more than once but under ten times. The genes are TRBV6-5 and TRBJ1-1; unclear D gene. The CDR3 consists of 13 residues. Trimming took off 2 bases at V and 4 bases at J, with 8 bases between the two ends. Germline CDR1 reads MNHEY; CDR2 reads SVGAGI. CDR3 residues: CASSYRAGTEAFF. CDR3 in DNA: TGTGCCAGCAGTTACAGGGCGGGCACTGAAGCTTTCTTT.

This CDR3 reads CASTRQTMNTEAFF. CDR3 DNA: TGCGCCAGCACCCGACAGACTATGAACACTGAAGCTTTCTTT. This rearrangement joins TRBV10-2 to TRBJ1-1, with a tentative D call TRBD1 (5 bases). Trimming took 7 bases from V and 0 from J, leaving 12 bases between them. In germline, CDR1 is WSHSY, CDR2 SAAADI. The CDR3 consists of 14 residues.

The J gene is TRBJ2-7, the V gene TRBV6-5; no reliable D call. V shed 0 bases and J shed 3 bases, with 15 bases lying between them. CDR3 length equals 16 residues. Germline assignment: CDR1 MNHEY and CDR2 SVGAGI. CDR3 residues: CASSYSSLGIDYEQYF. CDR3 nucleotide sequence: TGTGCCAGCAGTTACTCGTCCCTGGGAATAGACTACGAGCAGTACTTC.

This chain connects TRBV2 to TRBJ1-2; 10 nucleotides agree with TRBD1. J lost 3 bases, V lost 7 bases, and 5 bases had no gene match. The CDR3 runs to 14 residues. Germline CDR1 is SNHLY and CDR2 is FYNNEI. In DNA, the CDR3 is TGTGCCAGCACCTGGACAGGGGGGGACTATGGCTACACCTTC. It encodes CASTWTGGDYGYTF.

The rearrangement uses TRBV18 and TRBJ1-2; 11 bases line up with TRBD1. The germline CDR1 and CDR2 sequences are KGHSH and LQKENI. The CDR3 covers 13 residues. V lost 6 bases and J lost 9; bases outside the gene matches: 6. CDR3 DNA: TGTGCCAGCTCCCCGGGACAGGGGGAGAGCTACACCTTC. Amino acids: CASSPGQGESYTF.

V is TRBV2 and J is TRBJ2-3, with TRBD2 identical over 10 bases. CDR3 length: 17 residues. From germline, CDR1 is SNHLY and CDR2 FYNNEI. The junction had 7 bases not matched to a gene; V was cut back by 3 bases and J by 1 base. The CDR3 reads CASSERGLAGGTDTQYF. The CDR3 DNA follows: TGTGCCAGCAGTGAGCGGGGTCTAGCGGGGGGCACAGATACGCAGTATTTT.

J is TRBJ1-1 and V is TRBV19; 8 nucleotides align to TRBD1. The germline V gene has CDR1 LNHDA and CDR2 SQIVND (reference sequence). V lost 8 bases to trimming and J lost 1 base; unmatched junction nucleotides: 3. The CDR3 extends over 13 amino acids. CDR3 DNA sequence: TGTGCCAGTGGGGACAGGCCGAACACTGAAGCTTTCTTT. Its protein is CASGDRPNTEAFF.

The chain combines TRBV6-5 with TRBJ1-1, with 7 bases matching TRBD1. The CDR3 length is 16 residues. Germline V lookup: CDR1 MNHEY, CDR2 SVGAGI. Trimming took 0 bases from V and 5 from J; bases not matched to a gene: 9. The DNA of the CDR3 is TGTGCCAGCAGTTACTCGGGAGGGAACAGGGGTACTGAAGCTTTCTTT. Protein: CASSYSGGNRGTEAFF.

The chain carries TRBV7-8 and TRBJ2-7; D tentatively fits TRBD1 or TRBD2 (5 bases each). Trimming took 5 bases from V and 5 from J, leaving 13 bases between them. Germline lookup yields CDR1 SGHVS and CDR2 FQNEAQ. The CDR3 is 13 amino acids. The CDR3 nucleotides are TGTGCCAGCAGCCCCGGGGCGGAGGACGAGCAGTACTTC. This encodes CASSPGAEDEQYF.

V usage is TRBV27 and J usage is TRBJ1-1; D is unresolved. Germline V gene lookup returns CDR1 MNHEY and CDR2 SMNVEV (reference sequence). V was cut by 6 bases and J by 3 bases, with 5 bases left in between. The CDR3 consists of 11 residues. The CDR3: CASRSDTEAFF. CDR3 coding DNA: TGTGCCAGCAGGTCCGACACTGAAGCTTTCTTT.

The chain couples TRBV6-5 to TRBJ1-2; perhaps TRBD1 as D (6 bases). Germline CDR1 is MNHEY and CDR2 is SVGAGI. V lost 5 bases and J 5 bases, leaving 18 bases between the germline ends. The CDR3 covers 15 residues. Here the CDR3 DNA reads TGTGCCAGCAGTAGGACCCGGGACATCCTTTATGGCTACACCTTC. This translates into CASSRTRDILYGYTF.

The chain combines TRBV7-9 with TRBJ1-1, with D possibly TRBD1 on 5 matching bases. Per germline, CDR1 SEHNR and CDR2 FQNEAQ (reference sequence). Trimming cost V 1 base and J 4 bases, with 19 bases left between them. The CDR3 runs 17 residues. The CDR3 reads CASSLDGAGGLGTEAFF. Written as DNA, the CDR3 is TGTGCCAGCAGCTTAGATGGGGCGGGGGGTCTGGGCACTGAAGCTTTCTTT.

This clone was observed a handful of times. The rearrangement uses TRBV6-1 and TRBJ1-5, with D hard to call. Trimming removed 4 bases from V and 2 bases from J, with 12 bases in between. The CDR3 sequence is 15 residues long. Germline V gene sequence: CDR1 MNHNS, CDR2 SASEGT. The chain's CDR3 is CASSVGGGGNQPQHF. In DNA form, the CDR3 reads TGTGCCAGCAGTGTAGGAGGAGGAGGCAATCAGCCCCAGCATTTT.

This clone has just a few counts. J is TRBJ1-2 and V is TRBV10-1, with D hard to call. The V end lost 5 bases, the J end lost 4 bases, and 8 bases lay between the germline ends. Germline V gene data show CDR1 as WNHNN and CDR2 as SYGVQD (reference sequence). The CDR3 consists of 12 residues. The CDR3 nucleotides are TGCGCCAGCAGTCAGGACGGCTATGGCTACACCTTC. This sequence encodes CASSQDGYGYTF.

The rearrangement joins TRBV10-3 to TRBJ1-6; 8 nucleotides line up with TRBD1. The CDR3 contains 15 residues. The germline V gene encodes CDR1 ENHRY and CDR2 SYGVKD. With 11 bases clipped from V and 3 bases from J, the junction kept 9 bases outside the gene matches. CDR3 protein: CASAGGQVYNSPLHF. In DNA, the CDR3 is TGTGCCTCCGCGGGGGGACAGGTCTATAATTCACCCCTCCACTTT.

CDR3 nucleotide sequence: TGCGCCAGCAGCTTTGACCCCATGCGGCAGGGCTATGGCTACACCTTC. It encodes CASSFDPMRQGYGYTF. The chain links TRBV5-1 to TRBJ1-2; a weak D match, TRBD1 (5 bases). This CDR3 has 16 amino acids. CDR1 is SGHRS and CDR2 is YFSETQ in the germline V gene. V lost 2 bases and J lost 4, with 18 bases in between.

The V call is TRBV4-2, the J call TRBJ2-4; D unclear. Trimming took 0 bases from V and 6 from J, leaving 12 bases between them. Per the germline V gene, CDR1 is LGHNA and CDR2 is YNFKEQ. This CDR3 comprises 15 residues. The CDR3 nucleotides read TGTGCCAGCAGCCAAGATGGTGTGGGGTTAAACATTCAGTACTTC. Amino acid sequence: CASSQDGVGLNIQYF.

V gene TRBV19 combines with J gene TRBJ1-2; the D is unclear. The germline V gene encodes CDR1 LNHDA and CDR2 SQIVND (reference sequence). Trimming took off 5 bases at V and 0 bases at J, with 16 bases between the two ends. The CDR3 length is 16 residues. CDR3 protein: CASSLGSQIANYGYTF. The CDR3 region has the DNA TGTGCCAGTAGTCTGGGGAGCCAGATAGCTAACTATGGCTACACCTTC.

This clone occurred a few times. The V and J genes are TRBV7-9 and TRBJ1-1; possibly TRBD1 for D (6 bases). The CDR3 runs to 12 residues. Germline V gene sequence: CDR1 SEHNR, CDR2 FQNEAQ (reference sequence). V dropped 2 bases and J dropped 10 bases, with 11 bases sitting between them. CDR3 sequence (DNA): TGTGCCAGCAGCTTATCGGGGGCAGGAGCTTTCTTT. This sequence encodes CASSLSGAGAFF.

This sequence joins TRBV4-1 and TRBJ1-1, with TRBD1 matching over 8 bases. Trimming removed 4 bases from V and 3 bases from J; junction bases left unmatched: 7. This CDR3 spans 15 amino acids. CDR1 and CDR2 (germline): MGHRA, YSYEKL. CDR3 nucleotide sequence: TGCGCCAGCAGCCCGCCCACAGGGGGTCACACTGAAGCTTTCTTT. As protein: CASSPPTGGHTEAFF.

The V and J genes are TRBV18 and TRBJ1-1; D is uncertain. Germline V gene sequence: CDR1 KGHSH, CDR2 LQKENI. The V gene lost 4 bases and the J gene lost 0 bases, with 9 bases spanning the gap. CDR3 size: 14 residues. The CDR3 region is CASSQNSMNTEAFF. The CDR3 DNA reads as TGTGCCAGCTCACAGAACAGCATGAACACTGAAGCTTTCTTT.

This sequence joins TRBV29-1 and TRBJ2-4; 12 bases align to TRBD1. Per the germline V gene, CDR1 is SQVTM and CDR2 is ANQGSEA. The V gene end was trimmed by 4 bases and the J gene end by 7 bases; junction bases not matched to a gene: 11. The CDR3 extends over 16 amino acids. The CDR3 region is CSVVGQGASSGNIQYF. The CDR3 coding sequence is TGCAGCGTTGTGGGACAGGGGGCTTCGTCGGGTAACATTCAGTACTTC.

CDR3 amino acids: CASSMTGKNTEAFF. Written as DNA, the CDR3 is TGTGCCAGTAGTATGACAGGAAAGAACACTGAAGCTTTCTTT. V is TRBV19 and J is TRBJ1-1; weak D call: TRBD1 (6 bases). The CDR3 covers 14 residues. Germline CDR1 and CDR2: LNHDA and SQIVND (reference sequence). Trimming left V 3 bases short and J 1 base short, with 9 bases between.